This T cell receptor (beta chain) was profiled in a study of OX40 agonist ivuxolimab in advanced cancers. Across the study: People who had prior anti-PD-1, anti-PD-L1 or anti-CTLA-4 therapy could take part, and around 40% had some.

On cycle 4 day 1 and cycle 7 day 1, as well as at baseline, blood was sampled. Concerning this clone: Its antigen remains unidentified.

V lost 0 bases, J lost 3 bases, and 14 bases lay in between. The CDR3 is made up of 16 amino acids. Germline V gives CDR1 MNHEY, CDR2 SMNVEV (reference sequence). The repertoire was sequenced with immunoSEQ multiplex PCR; TCRdb's copy has only in-frame clones and lacks some. The table includes about 61,000 clones, roughly four fifths detected once. General study findings and limits: Partly responding patients at 0.1-3.0 mg/kg showed some of the smallest clonal expansion. CD8+ T cells were the subset that, on average, had more expanded clones than CD4+.

The TCR comes from an adult with an advanced solid tumor such as melanoma, head and neck, liver or kidney cancer. V is TRBV27 and J is TRBJ1-1; D gene ambiguous. The material sequenced was CD4+ or CD8+ T cells sorted from blood, taken in a trial of the OX40 agonist ivuxolimab. The CDR3 DNA reads TGTGCCAGCAGTTTATCCCCGTCAGCCGGTTACACTGAAGCTTTCTTT. This codes for CASSLSPSAGYTEAFF.